This T cell receptor beta chain emerged from a study of monozygotic twins with inflammatory bowel disease. Study outcomes and limitations: With inverse Simpson as the measure, TCRbeta diversity was lower in IBD patients than in healthy co-twins. No difference was seen in repertoire similarity between concordant and discordant twins, possibly from limited power. Backing was not found for a single strong signal or clonotype associated with IBD.

As for this clonotype: Its antigen is not identified.

This CDR3 is 13 amino acids long. The V gene's germline CDR1 is DFQATT and CDR2 SNEGSKA (reference sequence). PCR of TCRalpha and TCRbeta cDNA was nested, with two rounds of 16 and 9 cycles. TCRdb re-called the 5' RACE reads, yielding one record per CDR3 amino acid sequence without DNA. With 160,000 or so distinct CDR3 sequences in the sample, the ten largest clones hold roughly 2.6%. The chain joins TRBV20-1 to TRBJ2-7; TCRdb gives TRBD1 as the D gene, but with no DNA this cannot be confirmed. The TCR sequence derives from a human donor with ulcerative colitis or Crohn's disease, or a healthy co-twin of an affected twin (not recorded which). Source material: blood. The CDR3 loop reads CSALSGRIYEQYF.